Listed below are T cell receptor beta chains from one sample, sequenced in a study of blood T cell repertoires in COVID-19. Data came from immunoSEQ multiplex PCR; TCRdb stores just in-frame clones and leaves some out. The repertoire holds about 160,000 clones, with over 75% as singletons. The sequencing sample was made of PBMCs or T cells enriched from blood (not recorded which). The receptors derive from a woman aged 50 to 60 who had recovered from COVID-19. Each CDR3 is given with its conserved first and last residue.

j_gene,v_gene,CDR3aa
TRBJ2-7,TRBV5-4,CASSFPGQVREQYF
TRBJ1-5,TRBV10-2,CASSAGGYQPQHF
TRBJ2-1,TRBV5-4,CASSSKTGPAYNEQFF
TRBJ2-7,TRBV6-2/TRBV6-3,CASSYALVSYEQYF
TRBJ1-4,TRBV9,CASSATGGANEKLFF
TRBJ1-1,TRBV5-1,CASSLGVLNTEAFF
TRBJ1-2,TRBV7-2,CASSSNRDLVWYGYTF
TRBJ1-5,TRBV19,CASSIRQGSANLGDQPQHF
TRBJ2-7,TRBV5-8,CASSLRGHYEQYF
TRBJ2-7,TRBV12-3/TRBV12-4,CASSLHGVYEQYF
TRBJ1-2,TRBV6-5,CASSSTRDNNYGYTF
TRBJ2-1,TRBV6-2/TRBV6-3,CASSSAGTGVRNEQFF
TRBJ1-4,TRBV6-2/TRBV6-3,CASSYRRGANEKLFF
TRBJ2-7,TRBV18,CASSPRTSGHYEQYF
TRBJ1-5,TRBV7-2,CASSSYSNQPQHF
TRBJ2-1,TRBV19,CASSRTSGAFDEQFF
TRBJ2-5,TRBV18,CASASAGETQYF
TRBJ2-7,TRBV5-6,CASSQARSSYEQYF
TRBJ2-4,TRBV3-1/TRBV3-2,CASSQTAGVNIQYF
TRBJ2-1,TRBV15,CATSRSPGQGHNEQFF
TRBJ2-1,TRBV4-2,CASSLPGTSGGADEQFF
TRBJ1-2,TRBV28,CASHSPGQGNYGYTF
TRBJ2-3,TRBV2,CASSERIPSGGTDTQYF
TRBJ2-7,TRBV30,CACAESYEQYF
TRBJ1-1,TRBV29-1,CSVETGRTEAFF
TRBJ1-1,TRBV4-1,CASSSRDRGEAFF
TRBJ2-7,TRBV21-1,CASSKRVGQRYEQYF
TRBJ2-5,TRBV5-6,CASSGSGVGEETQYF
TRBJ1-2,TRBV5-4,CASSGRDREYGYTF
TRBJ2-7,TRBV21-1,CATFAGLAFLEQYF
TRBJ1-2,TRBV7-2,CASSLSRTKNVGYGYTF
TRBJ1-2,TRBV11-2,CASSLRGTGASHGYTF